What follows describes a single T cell receptor (beta chain). What it binds is not known. The sample belongs to a study of Graves' ophthalmopathy and Graves' hyperthyroidism. About the study: Specimen type is peripheral blood, obtained at initial diagnosis before any treatment. Study-level findings and limits: Blood also carried most expanded thyroid clonotypes exceeding 0.001 frequency.

Ophthalmopathic donors had moderate-to-severe activity, CAS ≥3 and NOSPECS ≥4, with disease that had lasted under 3 months. The V gene lost 6 bases and the J gene lost 3 bases, with 17 bases spanning the gap. Germline CDR1 MGHDK, CDR2 SYGVNS. There are 16 residues in the CDR3. For repertoire sequencing, the TCR beta CDR3 regions were amplified from RNA transcripts. The workflow started with a first-round RT-PCR run with HTBI primers and then moved on to a second-round multiplex PCR. TCRdb reprocessed the multiplex PCR reads via MiXCR and lists one record per CDR3 protein. Of roughly 700,000 distinct CDR3 sequences in the sample, 40% are singletons; the top ten hold 40% to 45%.

This sequence originates from an adult man with Graves' ophthalmopathy. Sequenced: peripheral blood. The chain recombines TRBV25-1 with TRBJ1-4, with D hard to call. Here the CDR3 reads CASSQERGRANEKLFF. CDR3 in DNA: TGTGCCAGCAGCCAAGAGCGCGGGAGAGCTAATGAAAAACTGTTTTTT.